Presented here are 3 T cell receptor beta chains from one specimen sequenced in a study of OX40 agonist ivuxolimab in advanced cancers. Sequenced by immunoSEQ multiplex PCR; TCRdb stores in-frame clones only, minus some. In the table there are some 65,000 clones, 85% of which are singletons. Sequences were derived from CD4+ or CD8+ T cells sorted from blood, sampled in a trial of the OX40 agonist ivuxolimab. These TCRs come from an adult with an advanced solid tumor such as melanoma, head and neck, liver or kidney cancer.

This chain connects TRBV5-4 to TRBJ2-7; 7 bases are shared with TRBD1. This CDR3 region has 14 residues. CDR1 is SGHNT, CDR2 YYREEE, per germline (reference sequence). V was clipped by 1 base and J by 3 bases; unmatched bases: 4. This CDR3 is CASSLPGQNYEQYF. The CDR3 nucleotides read TGTGCCAGCAGCTTGCCGGGACAGAACTACGAGCAGTACTTC. The entire variable domain, with the rest obtained from reference TRBV5-4 and TRBJ2-7, is as follows: ETGVTQSPTHLIKTRGQQVTLRCSSQSGHNTVSWYQQALGQGPQFIFQYYREEENGRGNFPPRFSGLQFPNYSSELNVNALELDDSALYLCASSLPGQNYEQYFGPGTRLTVT.

The rearrangement uses TRBV14 and TRBJ2-3; D is unclear. Germline V lookup: CDR1 SGHDN, CDR2 FVKESK. This CDR3 is built from 16 residues. V gave up 5 bases and J gave up 0 bases, with 15 bases separating them. CDR3 nucleotide sequence: TGTGCCAGCAGCTATTACCGTTTAGGGAGCACAGATACGCAGTATTTT. It codes for CASSYYRLGSTDTQYF.

V and J are TRBV11-1 and TRBJ2-1; D ambiguous. Germline CDR1 and CDR2: SGHAT and FQDESV (reference sequence). The CDR3 runs 14 residues. Deletions cut 3 bases from V and 5 bases from J, with 11 bases between. This CDR3 is CASSFIQQNNEQFF. The CDR3 DNA is TGTGCCAGCAGCTTTATACAGCAAAACAATGAGCAGTTCTTC.